These T cell receptor beta chains were read from a single sample in a study of blood T cell repertoires in COVID-19. TCRdb's copy holds only in-frame clones and misses some; the assay was immunoSEQ multiplex PCR. Here the sample spans some 130,000 clones, over 60% being singletons. The sample taken for sequencing was peripheral blood. All receptors derive from a woman aged 65 to 85 with acute or convalescent COVID-19. Both conserved end residues are part of each CDR3. The order of the fields is CDR3 length, clone size, J gene, V gene, D gene, CDR3 DNA, CDR3 protein. The D gene is left open where the match is weak. Expanded clones get a size class; other rows say once, few or many, or leave the size out.

length: 15
size: .
J: TRBJ2-7
V: TRBV6-5
D: TRBD2
DNA: TGTGCCAGCAGTCGCAGACTAGCGGGGTACTACGAGCAGTACTTC
CDR3: CASSRRLAGYYEQYF

length: 17
size: .
J: TRBJ1-6
V: TRBV21-1
D: .
DNA: TGTGCCAGCAGCAAACCCCCCTACAGGGGGCAAAATTCACCCCTCCACTTT
CDR3: CASSKPPYRGQNSPLHF

length: 17
size: .
J: TRBJ2-2
V: TRBV9
D: TRBD2
DNA: TGTGCCAGCAGCAGGGGACTAGCGGGGGGATACACCGGGGAGCTGTTTTTT
CDR3: CASSRGLAGGYTGELFF

length: 16
size: .
J: TRBJ1-5
V: TRBV7-8
D: TRBD1
DNA: TGTGCCAGCAGCTTAGAGGGGACAGGGTTCGGGGGACCCCAGCATTTT
CDR3: CASSLEGTGFGGPQHF

length: 15
size: .
J: TRBJ2-5
V: TRBV7-9
D: TRBD1
DNA: TGTGCCAGCAGCATCATGGGACAGGCACAAGAGACCCAGTACTTC
CDR3: CASSIMGQAQETQYF

length: 17
size: few
J: TRBJ2-3
V: TRBV24-1
D: TRBD2
DNA: TGTGCCACCAGTGAAGGACTAGCGGGGGGGATCACAGATACGCAGTATTTT
CDR3: CATSEGLAGGITDTQYF

length: 16
size: .
J: TRBJ1-1
V: TRBV3-1/TRBV3-2
D: TRBD1
DNA: TGTGCCAGCAGCCAACACAGTGGGACAGCGAACACTGAAGCTTTCTTT
CDR3: CASSQHSGTANTEAFF

length: 15
size: .
J: TRBJ1-1
V: TRBV7-9
D: TRBD1
DNA: TGTGCCAGCAGCCCCGGACAGGGGACGGACACTGAAGCTTTCTTT
CDR3: CASSPGQGTDTEAFF

length: 14
size: .
J: TRBJ1-5
V: TRBV18
D: TRBD1
DNA: TGTGCCAGCTCACCGGACAGGGGAAATCAGCCCCAGCATTTT
CDR3: CASSPDRGNQPQHF

length: 17
size: .
J: TRBJ1-1
V: TRBV6-2/TRBV6-3
D: TRBD1
DNA: TGTGCCAGCAGTTACTCGTACAGGGGTCTCCGGAACACTGAAGCTTTCTTT
CDR3: CASSYSYRGLRNTEAFF

length: 15
size: .
J: TRBJ2-7
V: TRBV9
D: .
DNA: TGTGCCAGCAGCGTATTCCGGAGTTCAGACTACGAGCAGTACTTC
CDR3: CASSVFRSSDYEQYF